The 5 T cell receptor beta chains reported below all come from one sample, sequenced in a study of cytotoxic CD8 clonotypes in ibrutinib-treated CLL. Profiled with immunoSEQ multiplex PCR; TCRdb holds only in-frame clones, not every one. The data show fewer than 400,000 clones, about 61% seen once. Sample: PBMCs, taken after 36 months of ibrutinib treatment. The source is a human donor with chronic lymphocytic leukemia.

This chain links TRBV29-1 with TRBJ1-1; D is perhaps TRBD1 (5 bases). Germline-derived CDR1 and CDR2 are SQVTM and ANQGSEA. This CDR3 region has 14 residues. V was clipped by 7 bases and J by 5 bases, with 20 bases between them. The CDR3 loop is CSAHRGGEGTEAFF. The CDR3, as DNA: TGCAGCGCTCACCGCGGGGGGGAGGGAACTGAAGCTTTCTTT.

This clone showed up just a few times. This specimen includes other DNA sequences encoding the same CDR3. In DNA form, the CDR3 reads TGTGCCAGCTCCCTCAGAGGAACCTACGAGCAGTACTTC. The encoded protein is CASSLRGTYEQYF. This chain connects TRBV18 to TRBJ2-7; D not resolved. V lost 6 bases and J lost 2, with 11 bases in between. The CDR3 runs to 13 residues. Germline assignment: CDR1 KGHSH and CDR2 LQKENI.

This clone has just one count. The chain employs TRBV9 and TRBJ2-5; TRBD2 matches at 9 bases. Trimming took 4 bases from V and 2 from J; bases not matched to a gene: 9. The germline CDR1 and CDR2 sequences are SGDLS and YYNGEE. The CDR3 is 16 residues long. CDR3 in amino acids: CASSPRASGVQETQYF. The CDR3 DNA follows: TGTGCCAGCAGCCCTCGGGCTAGCGGGGTTCAAGAGACCCAGTACTTC.

The chain links TRBV5-8 to TRBJ2-5; 14 bases match TRBD2. Losses at the gene ends were 4 bases for V and 3 bases for J; bases not matched to a gene: 2. Germline V gene data show CDR1 as SGHTS and CDR2 as YDEGEE. CDR3 length equals 15 residues. This CDR3 is CASSQGLAGEETQYF. The CDR3 nucleotides read TGTGCCAGCAGCCAGGGACTAGCGGGGGAAGAGACCCAGTACTTC.

This clone was detected only a few times. The J gene is TRBJ1-5, the V gene TRBV13; a weak D match, TRBD1 (5 bases). The V gene's germline CDR1 is PRHDT and CDR2 FYEKMQ (reference sequence). The length of the CDR3 is 13 residues. V was trimmed by 5 bases and J by 0 bases, leaving 5 bases between them. DNA of the CDR3: TGTGCCAGCAGCCAGGGTAGCAATCAGCCCCAGCATTTT. It yields the protein CASSQGSNQPQHF.